The following is a T cell receptor beta chain sequence with its context. This specimen belongs to a study of long-term antiretroviral therapy in people with HIV. The authors ran the immunoSEQ assay, v3.0, at survey level. The protocol was immunoSEQ multiplex PCR, while the TCRdb copy is restricted to in-frame clones and leaves out a portion. The sample holds about 16,000 clones, about four fifths seen once. The CDR3 is 13 residues long. Trimming removed 6 bases at V and 0 bases at J, with 8 bases between. The germline gives CDR1 MNHEY, CDR2 SMNVEV (reference sequence). The material sequenced was unsorted PBMCs, taken approximately 3.4 years after starting antiretroviral therapy. The chain combines TRBV27 with TRBJ1-1; D ambiguous. The clonotype comes from a woman aged 40 to 50 with HIV. The DNA for the CDR3 is TGTGCCAGCAGGAACGGGATGAACACTGAAGCTTTCTTT. Protein: CASRNGMNTEAFF.